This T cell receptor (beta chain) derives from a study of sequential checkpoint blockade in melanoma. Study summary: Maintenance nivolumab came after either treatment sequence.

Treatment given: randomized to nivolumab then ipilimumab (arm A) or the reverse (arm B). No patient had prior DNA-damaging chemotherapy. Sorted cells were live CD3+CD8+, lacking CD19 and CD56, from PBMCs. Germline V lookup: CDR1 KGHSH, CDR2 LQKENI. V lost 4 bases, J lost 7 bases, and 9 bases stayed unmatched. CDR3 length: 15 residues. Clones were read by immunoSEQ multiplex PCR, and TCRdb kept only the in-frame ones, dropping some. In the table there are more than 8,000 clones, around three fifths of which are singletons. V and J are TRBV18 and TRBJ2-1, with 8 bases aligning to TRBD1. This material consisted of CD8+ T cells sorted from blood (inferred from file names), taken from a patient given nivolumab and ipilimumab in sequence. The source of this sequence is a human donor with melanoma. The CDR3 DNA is TGTGCCAGCTCACTACCCCGGACAGGGACAAATGAGCAGTTCTTC. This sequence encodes CASSLPRTGTNEQFF.